This T cell receptor (beta chain) was sequenced for a study of cytomegalovirus exposure and HLA in healthy donors. It was with 60 Vbeta and 13 Jbeta primers that the PCR ran. Sequencing was performed with immunoSEQ multiplex PCR; in TCRdb, only in-frame clones are kept and a portion is missing. Of around 100,000 clones detected, 10% appear once; the ten largest clones hold more than 5%. Study-level findings and limits: A later analysis appeared to link common viral pathogens to several of the most significant clusters.

CDR1 and CDR2 from the germline V gene are DFQATT and SNEGSKA (reference sequence). Trimming took off 3 bases at V and 5 bases at J, with 5 bases between the two ends. There are 11 residues in the CDR3. This clone was observed a handful of times. Antigen: not known. The sample was PBMCs. The chain uses TRBV20-1 and TRBJ1-5; the D is unclear. The receptor was derived from a man aged 40-50 years in good health and CMV-seropositive. DNA for the CDR3: TGCAGTGCTAGGCGGCATCAGCCCCAGCATTTT. This sequence encodes CSARRHQPQHF.